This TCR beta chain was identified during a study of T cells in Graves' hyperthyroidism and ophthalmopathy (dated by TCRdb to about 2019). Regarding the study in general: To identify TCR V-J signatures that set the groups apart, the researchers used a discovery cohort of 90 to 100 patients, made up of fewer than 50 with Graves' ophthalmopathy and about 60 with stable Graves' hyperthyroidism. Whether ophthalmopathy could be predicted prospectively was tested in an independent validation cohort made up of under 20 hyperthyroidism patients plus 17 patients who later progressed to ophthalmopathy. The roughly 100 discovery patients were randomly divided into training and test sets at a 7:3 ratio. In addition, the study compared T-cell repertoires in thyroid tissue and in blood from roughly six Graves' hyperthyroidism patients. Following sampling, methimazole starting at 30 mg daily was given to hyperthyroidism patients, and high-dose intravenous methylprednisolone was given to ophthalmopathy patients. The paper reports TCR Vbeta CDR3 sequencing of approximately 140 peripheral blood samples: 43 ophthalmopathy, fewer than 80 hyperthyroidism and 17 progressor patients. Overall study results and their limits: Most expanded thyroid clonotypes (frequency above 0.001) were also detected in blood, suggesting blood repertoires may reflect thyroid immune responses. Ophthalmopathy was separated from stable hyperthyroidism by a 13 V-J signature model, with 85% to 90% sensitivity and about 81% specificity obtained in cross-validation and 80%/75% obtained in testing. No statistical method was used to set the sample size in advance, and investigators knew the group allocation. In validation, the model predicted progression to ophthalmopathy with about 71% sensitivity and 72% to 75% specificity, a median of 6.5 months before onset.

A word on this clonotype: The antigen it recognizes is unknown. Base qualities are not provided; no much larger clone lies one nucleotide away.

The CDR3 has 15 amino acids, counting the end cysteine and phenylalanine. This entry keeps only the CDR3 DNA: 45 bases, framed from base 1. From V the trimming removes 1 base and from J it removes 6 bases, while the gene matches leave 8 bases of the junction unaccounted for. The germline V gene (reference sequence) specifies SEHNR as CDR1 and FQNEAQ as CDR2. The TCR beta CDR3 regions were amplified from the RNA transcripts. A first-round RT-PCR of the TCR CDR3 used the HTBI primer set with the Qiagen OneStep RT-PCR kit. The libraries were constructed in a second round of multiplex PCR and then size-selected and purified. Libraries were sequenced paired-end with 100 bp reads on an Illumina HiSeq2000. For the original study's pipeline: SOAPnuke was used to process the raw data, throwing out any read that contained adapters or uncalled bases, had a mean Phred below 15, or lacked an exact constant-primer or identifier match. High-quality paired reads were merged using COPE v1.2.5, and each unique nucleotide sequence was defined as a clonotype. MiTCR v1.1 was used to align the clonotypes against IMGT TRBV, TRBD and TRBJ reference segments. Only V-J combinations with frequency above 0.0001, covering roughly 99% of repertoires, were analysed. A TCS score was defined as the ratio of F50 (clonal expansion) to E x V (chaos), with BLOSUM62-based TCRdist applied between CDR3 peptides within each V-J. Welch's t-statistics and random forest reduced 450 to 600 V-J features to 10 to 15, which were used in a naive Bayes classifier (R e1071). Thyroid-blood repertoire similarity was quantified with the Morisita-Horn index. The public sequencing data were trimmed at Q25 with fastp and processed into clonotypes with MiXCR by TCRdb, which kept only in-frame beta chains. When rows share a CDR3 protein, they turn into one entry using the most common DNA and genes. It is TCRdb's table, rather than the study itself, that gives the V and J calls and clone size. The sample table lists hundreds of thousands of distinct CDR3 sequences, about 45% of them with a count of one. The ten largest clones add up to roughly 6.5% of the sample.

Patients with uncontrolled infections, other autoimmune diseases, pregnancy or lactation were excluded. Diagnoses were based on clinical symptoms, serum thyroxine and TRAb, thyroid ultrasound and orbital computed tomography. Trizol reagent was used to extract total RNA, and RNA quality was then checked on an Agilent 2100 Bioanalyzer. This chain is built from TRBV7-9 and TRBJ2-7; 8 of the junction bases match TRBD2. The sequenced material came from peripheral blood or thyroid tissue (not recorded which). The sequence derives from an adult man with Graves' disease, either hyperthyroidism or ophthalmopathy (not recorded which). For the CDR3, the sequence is CASSLGGGRLPEQYF. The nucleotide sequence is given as TGTGCCAGCAGCTTAGGGGGCGGGAGGTTACCCGAGCAGTACTTC.